Listed here are 20 T cell receptor beta chains from one sample, sequenced in a study of graft-versus-host responses after intestinal transplantation (dated by TCRdb to 2020 to 2022). What the time point label conveys for this sample: cells obtained before transplantation from donor or recipient. The library was produced with the immunoSEQ multiplex PCR assay. TCRdb re-hosts the immuneACCESS table, in-frame sequences only. Its copies lack some clones; in the studies checked, an unresolved V gene accounts for under half of them, and the cause for the rest is not known. A total of 7,800 or so clones appear in this sample, roughly 33% of them only once. Approximately 3.5% of the sample is taken by the ten largest. The sequencing used alloreactive CD4+ T cells from a mixed lymphocyte reaction culture, collected before transplantation. In the paper's terms, the cell subset or site label means: CFSE-low proliferating T cells sorted from roughly six-day pre-transplant mixed lymphocyte reaction (GvH or HvG direction). All receptors derive from a human patient who was an organ donor for intestinal transplantation.

Sample share makes this clone medium-sized. The chain recombines TRBV19 with TRBJ1-2, with D maybe TRBD1 (5 bases). V lost 6 bases, J lost 8 bases, and 13 bases lay in between. CDR3 length: 12 amino acids. Per the germline V gene, CDR1 is LNHDA and CDR2 is SQIVND (reference sequence). The CDR3: CASSTRDWGYTF. As DNA, the CDR3 is TGTGCCAGTAGCACCCGGGACTGGGGCTACACCTTC. The full variable domain, its missing parts supplied by reference TRBV19 and TRBJ1-2, is DGGITQSPKYLFRKEGQNVTLSCEQNLNHDAMYWYRQDPGQGLRLIYYSQIVNDFQKGDIAEGYSVSREKKESFPLTVTSAQKNPTAFYLCASSTRDWGYTFGSGTRLTVV.

J is TRBJ1-2 and V is TRBV19, with D tentatively TRBD1 (5 bases). The CDR3 is made up of 12 amino acids. Between the trimmed V and J ends, which lost 5 bases and 9 bases, there was a span of 13 bases. Germline CDR1 reads LNHDA; CDR2 reads SQIVND (reference sequence). The CDR3 region has the DNA TGTGCCAGTAGTGCCCGACAGTTTCGCTACACCTTC. Protein product: CASSARQFRYTF.

This sequence joins TRBV2 and TRBJ1-3; a possible D gene is TRBD1 (6 bases). The CDR3 spans 14 residues. Trimming removed 7 bases at V and 4 bases at J, with 14 bases between. Germline values: CDR1 SNHLY, CDR2 FYNNEI. CDR3 sequence reads: CASNFQGSGNTIYF. CDR3 in DNA: TGTGCCAGCAACTTCCAGGGGAGCGGAAACACCATATATTTT.

J is TRBJ1-5 and V is TRBV2; TRBD1 matches 8 bases. Germline V lookup: CDR1 SNHLY, CDR2 FYNNEI. The CDR3 covers 13 residues. V was clipped by 3 bases and J by 5 bases; unmatched bases: 0. The CDR3 DNA reads TGTGCCAGCAGTGAGACAGGGGATCAGCCCCAGCATTTT. It translates to CASSETGDQPQHF. Filled out from reference TRBV2 and TRBJ1-5, the complete variable domain reads EPEVTQTPSHQVTQMGQEVILRCVPISNHLYFYWYRQILGQKVEFLVSFYNNEISEKSEIFDDQFSVERPDGSNFTLKIRSTKLEDSAMYFCASSETGDQPQHFGDGTRLSIL.

The chain couples TRBV6-6 to TRBJ1-1; D is ambiguous. The V end lost 8 bases, the J end lost 1 base, and 14 bases lay between the germline ends. CDR3 length: 14 amino acids. Germline V gene data show CDR1 as MNHNY and CDR2 as SVGAGI (reference sequence). In nucleotides, the CDR3 is TGTGCCAGCTGTTCTCCCCGACAGAACACTGAAGCTTTCTTT. This translates into CASCSPRQNTEAFF.

This rearrangement joins TRBV28 to TRBJ2-5; 12 bases agree with TRBD2. Germline V lookup: CDR1 MDHEN, CDR2 SYDVKM. V shed 3 bases and J 2 bases; nucleotides not matched to a gene: 1. The CDR3 consists of 15 residues. CDR3 in amino acids: CASSLTSGGQETQYF. Written as DNA, the CDR3 is TGTGCCAGCAGTTTGACTAGCGGGGGACAAGAGACCCAGTACTTC.

V usage is TRBV7-2 and J usage is TRBJ2-7, with 8 bases matching TRBD2. The germline gives CDR1 SGHTA, CDR2 FQGNSA. The CDR3 runs to 14 residues. Trimming took 8 bases from V and 3 from J; bases not matched to a gene: 9. DNA for the CDR3: TGTGCCAGCGCCCTAGGGACTAGGATCTACGAGCAGTACTTC. Its protein product is CASALGTRIYEQYF.

This clone qualifies as medium-sized. The genes are TRBV2 and TRBJ1-3, with D possibly TRBD1 on 6 matching bases. The CDR3 is 15 amino acids. CDR1 is SNHLY and CDR2 is FYNNEI in the germline V gene. The ends were cut back, 4 bases at V and 2 bases at J, with 12 bases in the middle. This CDR3 reads CASSVMGQTGNTIYF. In DNA form, the CDR3 reads TGTGCCAGCAGTGTGATGGGACAAACTGGAAACACCATATATTTT.

By share, this clone counts as medium-sized. The rearrangement links TRBV6-1 to TRBJ1-3; D gene uncertain. CDR3 length: 13 amino acids. V lost 6 bases, J lost 2 bases, and 8 bases lay in between. CDR1 is MNHNS, CDR2 SASEGT, per germline. The CDR3 here is CASRASPGNTIYF. As DNA, the CDR3 is TGTGCCAGCAGGGCCTCCCCTGGAAACACCATATATTTT.

The chain joins TRBV18 to TRBJ2-1; 10 bases map to TRBD2. The V gene end was trimmed by 2 bases and the J gene end by 6 bases; junction bases not matched to a gene: 7. From germline, CDR1 is KGHSH and CDR2 LQKENI. CDR3 length: 16 amino acids. In DNA, the CDR3 is TGTGCCAGCTCACCAGGGAGCGGGAGGGCCCTCAATGAGCAGTTCTTC. It encodes CASSPGSGRALNEQFF.

V gene TRBV27 combines with J gene TRBJ1-1, with TRBD1 matching over 11 bases. The CDR3 has 13 residues. After removal of 3 bases from V and 8 bases from J, the junction contained 2 bases not matched to a gene. Germline V gene sequence: CDR1 MNHEY, CDR2 SMNVEV (reference sequence). CDR3 residues: CASSLRDRGEAFF. Here the CDR3 DNA reads TGTGCCAGCAGTTTGCGGGACAGGGGGGAAGCTTTCTTT.

CDR3 DNA: TGTGCCACCAGCAGAGTCCAGGGGGTCGGCTACACCTTC. Amino acid sequence: CATSRVQGVGYTF. J is TRBJ1-2 and V is TRBV15; TRBD1 aligns across 7 bases. The length of the CDR3 is 13 residues. V lost 1 base to trimming and J lost 8 bases; unmatched junction nucleotides: 4. The germline V gene encodes CDR1 LNHNV and CDR2 YYDKDF (reference sequence).

This clone was observed a few times. The chain combines TRBV6-6 with TRBJ2-2, with TRBD1 matching over 7 bases. J was trimmed by 0 bases and V by 6 bases; bases with no gene match: 1. The germline V gene encodes CDR1 MNHNY and CDR2 SVGAGI (reference sequence). The CDR3 spans 14 residues. The chain's CDR3 is CASRDRSNTGELFF. CDR3 in DNA: TGTGCCAGCAGGGACAGGTCGAACACCGGGGAGCTGTTTTTT.

This chain connects TRBV19 to TRBJ2-7; TRBD2 agrees at 13 bases. J was trimmed by 0 bases and V by 5 bases; bases with no gene match: 4. The V gene's germline CDR1 is LNHDA and CDR2 SQIVND (reference sequence). The length of the CDR3 is 16 residues. CDR3 residues: CASSLGLAGDSYEQYF. DNA of the CDR3: TGTGCCAGTAGTCTCGGACTAGCGGGAGACTCCTACGAGCAGTACTTC.

By sample share, this clone is medium-sized. CDR3 sequence: CASGVYNSPLHF. The CDR3 DNA sequence: TGTGCCAGCGGAGTCTATAATTCACCCCTCCACTTT. The V call is TRBV6-5, the J call TRBJ1-6; D uncertain. V lost 8 bases, J lost 3 bases, and 5 bases lay in between. The length of the CDR3 is 12 residues. CDR1 MNHEY and CDR2 SVGAGI come from the germline V gene.

The chain recombines TRBV6-4 with TRBJ2-3; 10 bases agree with TRBD2. CDR3 length equals 15 residues. CDR1 and CDR2 (germline): MRHNA, SNTAGT. V lost 2 bases to trimming and J lost 2 bases; unmatched junction nucleotides: 1. CDR3 coding DNA: TGTGCCAGCAGTGACAGCGGGAGGGCCACAGATACGCAGTATTTT. Protein sequence: CASSDSGRATDTQYF.

This CDR3 reads CASSDGTDYNEQFF. CDR3 nucleotides: TGTGCCAGCAGTGACGGGACAGACTACAATGAGCAGTTCTTC. The chain links TRBV6-4 to TRBJ2-1, with 7 bases identical to TRBD1. Germline CDR1 and CDR2: MRHNA and SNTAGT. V was pared by 2 bases and J by 3 bases, with 1 base of the junction left unmatched. The CDR3 length is 14 residues.

The chain combines TRBV28 with TRBJ2-1; 7 nucleotides agree with TRBD2. Germline CDR1 MDHEN, CDR2 SYDVKM. With 5 bases clipped from V and 1 base from J, the junction kept 5 bases outside the gene matches. There are 15 residues in the CDR3. CDR3 residues: CASSGGGSSYNEQFF. The CDR3 bases are TGTGCCAGCAGTGGGGGGGGGAGTTCCTACAATGAGCAGTTCTTC.

This clone counts as medium-sized. The genes are TRBV4-2 and TRBJ2-7; 9 bases fit TRBD1. This CDR3 has 15 residues. Per the germline V gene, CDR1 is LGHNA and CDR2 is YNFKEQ. V lost 4 bases and J lost 2; bases outside the gene matches: 6. The CDR3 nucleotides are TGTGCCAGCAGCCGGGGGACAGGGAAGCCCTACGAGCAGTACTTC. Amino acids: CASSRGTGKPYEQYF.

The chain employs TRBV19 and TRBJ2-5; TRBD2 matches 8 bases. Matching the DNA end better, TRBJ2-7 makes the J call doubtful. CDR3 length equals 14 residues. Germline-derived CDR1 and CDR2 are LNHDA and SQIVND (reference sequence). The DNA of the CDR3 is TGTGCCAGTACGCGGGGGGAGAGCTCCTACGAGCAGTACTTC. Translation: CASTRGESSYEQYF.